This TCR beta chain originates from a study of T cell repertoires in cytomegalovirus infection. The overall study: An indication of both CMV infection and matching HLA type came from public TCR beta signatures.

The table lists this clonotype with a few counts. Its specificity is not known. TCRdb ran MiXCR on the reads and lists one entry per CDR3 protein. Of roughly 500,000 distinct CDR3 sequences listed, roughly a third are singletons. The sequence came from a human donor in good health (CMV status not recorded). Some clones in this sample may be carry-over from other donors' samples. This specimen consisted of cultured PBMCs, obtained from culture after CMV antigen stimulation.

The CDR3 nucleotides are TGCAGTGTCGGGACAGTAGCCAAAAACATTCAGTACTTC. Translating it yields CSVGTVAKNIQYF. This chain connects TRBV20-1 to TRBJ2-4; 7 positions agree with TRBD1. CDR3 length: 13 amino acids. In germline, CDR1 is DFQATT, CDR2 SNEGSKA (reference sequence). V lost 7 bases, J lost 0 bases, and 3 bases stayed unmatched.